These 13 T cell receptor beta chains came from one sample sequenced in a study of T cell responses to AZD1222 COVID-19 vaccine. Method: immunoSEQ multiplex PCR; TCRdb's copy keeps in-frame clones and lacks some. This repertoire shows some 96,000 clones, 88% found once; its top ten account for approximately 15%. Sequencing was performed on peripheral blood, taken 28 days after the second AZD1222 dose. The source of these receptors is an adult who received the AZD1222 COVID-19 vaccine.

The chain uses TRBV6-5 and TRBJ1-3, with D possibly being TRBD1 (5 bases). The CDR3 totals 15 residues. Trimming took off 7 bases at V and 4 bases at J, with 17 bases between the two ends. Germline-derived CDR1 and CDR2 are MNHEY and SVGAGI. The CDR3 loop is CASKIFPEGGNTIYF. DNA for the CDR3: TGTGCCAGCAAGATCTTTCCTGAGGGGGGAAACACCATATATTTT.

There are a few counts of this clone. The genes are TRBV7-3 and TRBJ2-5, with 10 bases identical to TRBD2. With V trimmed by 0 bases and J by 5 bases, 6 bases remained unmatched. This CDR3 region has 16 residues. CDR1 SGHTA and CDR2 FQGTGA come from the germline V gene. The CDR3 DNA sequence: TGTGCCAGCAGCTTAACGTTTACTAGCGGGATGGAGACCCAGTACTTC. This translates into CASSLTFTSGMETQYF.

The chain couples TRBV7-6 to TRBJ1-1; D might be TRBD1 (5 bases). With 6 bases removed from V and 3 bases from J, the gap between germline ends came to 8 bases. The CDR3 loop spans 12 amino acids. In germline, CDR1 is SGHVS, CDR2 FNYEAQ. CDR3 nucleotides: TGTGCCAGCAGTCTACAGGACACTGAAGCTTTCTTT. It specifies CASSLQDTEAFF.

This chain joins TRBV19 and TRBJ2-7, with a possible D match to TRBD2 (5 bases). The CDR3 length is 16 residues. V was clipped by 3 bases and J by 1 base, with 16 bases between them. CDR1 is LNHDA and CDR2 is SQIVND in the germline V gene (reference sequence). The CDR3 DNA reads TGTGCCAGTAGTATGGGGAGTAACCCTAGGTCCTACGAGCAGTACTTC. This translates into CASSMGSNPRSYEQYF.

The gene calls are TRBV5-4 and TRBJ2-7, with 7 bases matching TRBD2. The V and J ends lost 1 base and 2 bases, in that order; junction bases with no gene match: 9. From germline, CDR1 is SGHNT and CDR2 YYREEE (reference sequence). The CDR3 sequence is 16 residues long. The DNA for the CDR3 is TGTGCCAGCAGCTTGCCGGGGGGTAGCGGTACCTACGAGCAGTACTTC. Translation: CASSLPGGSGTYEQYF.

As for this clone: Other DNA sequences in this specimen translate into the identical CDR3. The chain uses TRBV7-9 and TRBJ1-5, with D unclear. Trimming shortened V by 5 bases and J by 6 bases, and 14 bases separated the two germline ends. CDR3 length: 14 amino acids. CDR1 and CDR2 from the germline V gene are SEHNR and FQNEAQ (reference sequence). CDR3 amino acids: CASSLGLEGQPQHF. The CDR3 DNA follows: TGTGCCAGCAGCCTTGGACTGGAAGGTCAGCCCCAGCATTTT.

This sequence joins TRBV6-6 and TRBJ1-2, with 9 bases matching TRBD1. The CDR3 totals 13 residues. Trimming at V came to 6 bases and at J to 7 bases, leaving 6 bases not matched to a gene. Per the germline V gene, CDR1 is MNHNY and CDR2 is SVGAGI (reference sequence). As DNA, the CDR3 is TGTGCCAGCAGGACACAGGGGGCATCTGGCTACACCTTC. It codes for CASRTQGASGYTF.

This clone showed up just once. The V gene is TRBV6-5, the J gene TRBJ2-6, with D possibly matching TRBD1 (5 bases). Germline loops: CDR1 MNHEY, CDR2 SVGAGI. The CDR3 contains 14 residues. V gave up 4 bases and J gave up 4 bases, with 8 bases separating them. CDR3 region: CASSSWGGANVLTF. For the CDR3, the DNA is TGTGCCAGCAGTTCTTGGGGCGGGGCCAACGTCCTGACTTTC.

The chain is built from TRBV3-1 (or the pseudogene TRBV3-2) and TRBJ1-1, with a weak D call TRBD1 (6 bases). The germline V and J ends were trimmed by 3 bases and 5 bases, with 13 bases remaining between them. From germline, CDR1 is LGHDT and CDR2 YNNKEL (reference sequence). The CDR3 sequence is 14 residues long. The CDR3 here is CASSHTTGRTEAFF. CDR3 DNA sequence: TGTGCCAGCAGCCATACCACAGGGAGAACTGAAGCTTTCTTT.

The chain carries TRBV5-1 and TRBJ1-5; possible D gene TRBD1, 6 bases. The CDR3 is made up of 15 amino acids. V shed 0 bases and J shed 2 bases, with 9 bases lying between them. The germline CDR1 and CDR2 sequences are SGHRS and YFSETQ. This CDR3 is CASSLGAGGNQPQHF. The CDR3 DNA follows: TGCGCCAGCAGCTTGGGGGCAGGGGGCAATCAGCCCCAGCATTTT.

This clone showed up just a few times. The chain combines TRBV11-2 with TRBJ1-1; tentative D call: TRBD1 (5 bases). The length of the CDR3 is 11 residues. Trimming cost V 4 bases and J 7 bases, with 7 bases left between them. Germline CDR1 reads SGHAT; CDR2 reads FQNNGV. This chain's CDR3 is CASSSQGEAFF. CDR3 sequence (DNA): TGTGCCAGCAGCTCTCAGGGTGAAGCTTTCTTT.

This chain links TRBV6-5 with TRBJ2-2; unclear D gene. This CDR3 has 13 amino acids. Germline CDR1 MNHEY, CDR2 SVGAGI. The germline V and J ends were trimmed by 2 bases and 4 bases, with 5 bases remaining between them. CDR3 sequence (DNA): TGTGCCAGCAGTTACCGGGCCACCGGGGAGCTGTTTTTT. Amino acid sequence: CASSYRATGELFF.

The chain combines TRBV19 with TRBJ2-7, with D perhaps matching TRBD2 (5 bases). V dropped 6 bases and J dropped 1 base, with 16 bases sitting between them. This CDR3 spans 15 amino acids. Germline CDR1 is LNHDA and CDR2 is SQIVND (reference sequence). The CDR3 bases are TGTGCCAGTAGCCAACTAGGGTTTGATTCCTACGAGCAGTACTTC. This translates into CASSQLGFDSYEQYF.